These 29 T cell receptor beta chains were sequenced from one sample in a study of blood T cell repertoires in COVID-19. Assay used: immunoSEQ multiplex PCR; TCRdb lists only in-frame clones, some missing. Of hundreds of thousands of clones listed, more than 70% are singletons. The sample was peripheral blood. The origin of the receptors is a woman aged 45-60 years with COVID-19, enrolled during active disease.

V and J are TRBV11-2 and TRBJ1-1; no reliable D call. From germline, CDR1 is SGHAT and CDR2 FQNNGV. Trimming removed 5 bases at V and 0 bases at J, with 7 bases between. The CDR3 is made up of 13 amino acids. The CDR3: CASSAHMNTEAFF. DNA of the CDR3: TGTGCCAGCAGCGCCCACATGAACACTGAAGCTTTCTTT.

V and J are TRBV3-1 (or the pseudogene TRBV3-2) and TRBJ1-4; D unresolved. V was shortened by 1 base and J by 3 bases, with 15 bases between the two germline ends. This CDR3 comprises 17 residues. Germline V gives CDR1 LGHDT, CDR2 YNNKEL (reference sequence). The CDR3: CASSQGQFRSPNEKLFF. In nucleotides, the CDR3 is TGTGCCAGCAGCCAAGGGCAATTCAGGTCCCCTAATGAAAAACTGTTTTTT.

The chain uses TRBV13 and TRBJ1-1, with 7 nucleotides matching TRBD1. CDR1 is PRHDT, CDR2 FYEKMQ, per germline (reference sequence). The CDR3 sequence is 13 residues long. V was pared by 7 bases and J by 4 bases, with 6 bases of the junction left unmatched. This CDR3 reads CASTQGGITEAFF. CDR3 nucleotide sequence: TGTGCCAGCACCCAGGGGGGCATCACTGAAGCTTTCTTT.

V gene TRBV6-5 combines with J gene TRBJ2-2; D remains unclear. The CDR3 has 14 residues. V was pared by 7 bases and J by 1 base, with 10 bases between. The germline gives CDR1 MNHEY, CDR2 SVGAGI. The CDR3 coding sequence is TGTGCCAGCATATGGTCAGGGAACACCGGGGAGCTGTTTTTT. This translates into CASIWSGNTGELFF.

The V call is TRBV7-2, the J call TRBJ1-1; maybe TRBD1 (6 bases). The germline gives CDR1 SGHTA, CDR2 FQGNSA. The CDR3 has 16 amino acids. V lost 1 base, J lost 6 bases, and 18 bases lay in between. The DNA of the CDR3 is TGTGCCAGCAGCTTAGGTTGGGGGGGCCGAGGACCTGAAGCTTTCTTT. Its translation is CASSLGWGGRGPEAFF.

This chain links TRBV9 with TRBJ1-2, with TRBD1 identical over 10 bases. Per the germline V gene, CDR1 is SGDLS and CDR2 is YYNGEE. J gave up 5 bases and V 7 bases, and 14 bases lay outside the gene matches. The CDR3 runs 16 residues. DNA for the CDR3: TGTGCCAGCGGAGGGAGACAGGGGGCAGGCATGTATGGCTACACCTTC. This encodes CASGGRQGAGMYGYTF.

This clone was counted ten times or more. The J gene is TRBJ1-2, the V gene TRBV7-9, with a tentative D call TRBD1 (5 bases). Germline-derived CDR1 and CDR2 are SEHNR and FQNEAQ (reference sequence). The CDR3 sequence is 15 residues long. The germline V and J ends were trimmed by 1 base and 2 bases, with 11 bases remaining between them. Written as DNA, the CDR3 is TGTGCCAGCAGCTTAGGGGGCACGGACAACTATGGCTACACCTTC. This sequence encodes CASSLGGTDNYGYTF.

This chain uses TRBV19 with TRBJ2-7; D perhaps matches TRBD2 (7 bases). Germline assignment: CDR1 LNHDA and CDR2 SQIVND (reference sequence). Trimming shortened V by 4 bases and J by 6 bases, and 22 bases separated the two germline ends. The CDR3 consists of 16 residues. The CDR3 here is CASSTPAGASRVEQYF. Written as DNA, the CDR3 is TGTGCCAGTAGTACTCCGGCGGGGGCCTCCAGGGTCGAGCAGTACTTC.

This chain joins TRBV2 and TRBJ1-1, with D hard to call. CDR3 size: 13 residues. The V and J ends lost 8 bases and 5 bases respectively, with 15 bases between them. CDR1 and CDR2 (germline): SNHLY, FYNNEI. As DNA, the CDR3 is TGTGCCAGCCTACTTAGGGAGATGACTGAAGCTTTCTTT. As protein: CASLLREMTEAFF. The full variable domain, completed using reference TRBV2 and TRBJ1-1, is EPEVTQTPSHQVTQMGQEVILRCVPISNHLYFYWYRQILGQKVEFLVSFYNNEISEKSEIFDDQFSVERPDGSNFTLKIRSTKLEDSAMYFCASLLREMTEAFFGQGTRLTVV.

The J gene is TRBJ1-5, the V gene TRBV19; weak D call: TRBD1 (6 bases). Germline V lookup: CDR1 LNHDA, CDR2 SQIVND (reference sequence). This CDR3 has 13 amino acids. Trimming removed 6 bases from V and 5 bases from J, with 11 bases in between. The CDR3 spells CASRRTDDQPQHF. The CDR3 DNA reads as TGTGCCAGTAGGAGGACAGACGATCAGCCCCAGCATTTT.

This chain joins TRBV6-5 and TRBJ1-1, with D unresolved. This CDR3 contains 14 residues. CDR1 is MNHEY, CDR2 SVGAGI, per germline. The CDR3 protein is CGGVFDQVNTEAFF. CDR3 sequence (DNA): TGTGGCGGGGTCTTCGACCAAGTGAACACTGAAGCTTTCTTT.

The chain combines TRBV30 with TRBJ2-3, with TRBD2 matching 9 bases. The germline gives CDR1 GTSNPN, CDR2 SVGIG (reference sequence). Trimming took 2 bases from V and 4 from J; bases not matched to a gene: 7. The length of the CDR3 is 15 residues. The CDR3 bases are TGTGCCTGGAGTAATAGCGGGGGAAGCGCAGATACGCAGTATTTT. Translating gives CAWSNSGGSADTQYF.

CDR3 protein: CASRDRPNTEAFF. For the CDR3, the DNA is TGCGCCAGCAGAGACAGACCGAACACTGAAGCTTTCTTT. The chain is built from TRBV5-1 and TRBJ1-1; possibly TRBD1 for D (5 bases). Germline lookup yields CDR1 SGHRS and CDR2 YFSETQ. The CDR3 has 13 residues. The V end was cut by 5 bases, the J end by 1 base, with 9 bases between.

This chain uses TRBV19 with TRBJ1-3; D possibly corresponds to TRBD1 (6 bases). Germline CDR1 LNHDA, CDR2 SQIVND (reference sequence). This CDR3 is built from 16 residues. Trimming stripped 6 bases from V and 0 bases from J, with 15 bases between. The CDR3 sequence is CASSLLQGLSGNTIYF. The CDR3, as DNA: TGTGCCAGTAGCCTTCTACAGGGTCTCTCTGGAAACACCATATATTTT. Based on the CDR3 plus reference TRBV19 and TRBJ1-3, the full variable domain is DGGITQSPKYLFRKEGQNVTLSCEQNLNHDAMYWYRQDPGQGLRLIYYSQIVNDFQKGDIAEGYSVSREKKESFPLTVTSAQKNPTAFYLCASSLLQGLSGNTIYFGEGSWLTVV.

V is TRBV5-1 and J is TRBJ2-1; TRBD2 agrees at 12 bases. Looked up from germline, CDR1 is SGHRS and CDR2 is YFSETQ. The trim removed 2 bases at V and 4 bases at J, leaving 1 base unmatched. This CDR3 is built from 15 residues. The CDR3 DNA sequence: TGCGCCAGCAGCTTAGGACTAGCGGGATACAATGAGCAGTTCTTC. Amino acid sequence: CASSLGLAGYNEQFF.

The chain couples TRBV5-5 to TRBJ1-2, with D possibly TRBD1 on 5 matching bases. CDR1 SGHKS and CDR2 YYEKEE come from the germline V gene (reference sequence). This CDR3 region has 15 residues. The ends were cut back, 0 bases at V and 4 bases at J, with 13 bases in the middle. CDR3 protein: CASSLVGGAVYGYTF. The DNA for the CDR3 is TGTGCCAGCAGCTTGGTCGGCGGGGCTGTCTATGGCTACACCTTC. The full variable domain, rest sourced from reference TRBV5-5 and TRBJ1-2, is DAGVTQSPTHLIKTRGQQVTLRCSPISGHKSVSWYQQVLGQGPQFIFQYYEKEERGRGNFPDRFSARQFPNYSSELNVNALLLGDSALYLCASSLVGGAVYGYTFGSGTRLTVV.

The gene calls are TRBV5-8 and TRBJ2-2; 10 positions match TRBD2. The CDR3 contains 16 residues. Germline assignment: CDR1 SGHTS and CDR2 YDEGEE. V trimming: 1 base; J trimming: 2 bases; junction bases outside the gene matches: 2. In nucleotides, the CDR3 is TGTGCCAGCAGCTTGAGACTAGCGGGTAACACCGGGGAGCTGTTTTTT. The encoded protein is CASSLRLAGNTGELFF.

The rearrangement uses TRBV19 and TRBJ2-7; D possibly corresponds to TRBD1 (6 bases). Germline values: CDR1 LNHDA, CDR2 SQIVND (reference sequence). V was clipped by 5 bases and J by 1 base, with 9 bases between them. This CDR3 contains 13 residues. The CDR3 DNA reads TGTGCCAGTAGTCTCGGACAGTCCTACGAGCAGTACTTC. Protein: CASSLGQSYEQYF.

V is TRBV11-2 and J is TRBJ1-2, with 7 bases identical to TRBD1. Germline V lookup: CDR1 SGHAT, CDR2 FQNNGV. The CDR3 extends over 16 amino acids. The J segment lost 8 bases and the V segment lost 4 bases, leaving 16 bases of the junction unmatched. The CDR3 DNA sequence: TGTGCCAGCAGCTCCCATTTGGAGGGGGCCATGGAAGGCTACACCTTC. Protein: CASSSHLEGAMEGYTF.

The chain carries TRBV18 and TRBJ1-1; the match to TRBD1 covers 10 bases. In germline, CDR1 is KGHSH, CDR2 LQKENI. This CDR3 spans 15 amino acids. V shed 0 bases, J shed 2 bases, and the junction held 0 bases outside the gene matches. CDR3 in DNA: TGTGCCAGCTCACCACCGACAGGGGGCAACACTGAAGCTTTCTTT. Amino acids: CASSPPTGGNTEAFF.

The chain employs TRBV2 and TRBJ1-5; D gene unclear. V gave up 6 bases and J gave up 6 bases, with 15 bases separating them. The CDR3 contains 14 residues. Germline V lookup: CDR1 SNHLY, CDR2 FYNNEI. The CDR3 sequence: CASSPSASGQPQHF. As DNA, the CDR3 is TGTGCCAGCAGCCCATCAGCCTCAGGTCAGCCCCAGCATTTT.

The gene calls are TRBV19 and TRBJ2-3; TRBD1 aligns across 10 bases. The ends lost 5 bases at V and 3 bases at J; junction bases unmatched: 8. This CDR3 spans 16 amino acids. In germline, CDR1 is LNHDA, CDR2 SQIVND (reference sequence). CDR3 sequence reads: CASSVTGTGVTDTQYF. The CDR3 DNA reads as TGTGCCAGTAGTGTGACCGGGACAGGGGTAACAGATACGCAGTATTTT.

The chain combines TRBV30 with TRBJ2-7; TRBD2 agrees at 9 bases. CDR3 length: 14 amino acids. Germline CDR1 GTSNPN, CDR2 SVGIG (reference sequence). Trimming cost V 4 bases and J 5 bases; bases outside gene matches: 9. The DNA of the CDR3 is TGTGCCTGGAAGGCGGGACTAGCTGCGAACGAGCAGTACTTC. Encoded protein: CAWKAGLAANEQYF.

The CDR3 sequence is CALQEEGDGEQYF. CDR3 DNA sequence: TGTGCCTTACAAGAGGAGGGTGATGGCGAGCAGTACTTC. The V and J genes are TRBV30 and TRBJ2-7; D might be TRBD2 (6 bases). CDR1 is GTSNPN, CDR2 SVGIG, per germline (reference sequence). The CDR3 totals 13 residues. The germline V and J ends were trimmed by 7 bases and 6 bases, with 19 bases remaining between them.

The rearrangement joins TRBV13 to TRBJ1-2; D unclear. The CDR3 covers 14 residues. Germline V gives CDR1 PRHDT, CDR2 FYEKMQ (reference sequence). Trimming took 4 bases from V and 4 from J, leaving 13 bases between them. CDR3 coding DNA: TGTGCCAGCAGCTCCTACCTGGGAGCCTATGGCTACACCTTC. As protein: CASSSYLGAYGYTF.

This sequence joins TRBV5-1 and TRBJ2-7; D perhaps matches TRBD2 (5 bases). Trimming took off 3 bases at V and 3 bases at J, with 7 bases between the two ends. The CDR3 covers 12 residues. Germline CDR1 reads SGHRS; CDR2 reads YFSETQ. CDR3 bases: TGCGCCAGCAGCTACCGGGGCTACGAGCAGTACTTC. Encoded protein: CASSYRGYEQYF.

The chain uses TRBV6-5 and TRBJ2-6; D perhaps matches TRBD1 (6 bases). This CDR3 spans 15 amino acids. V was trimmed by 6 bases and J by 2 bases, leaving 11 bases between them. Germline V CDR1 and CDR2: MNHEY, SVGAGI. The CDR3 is CASRYDRTGANVLTF. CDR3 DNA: TGTGCCAGCAGATATGACAGGACTGGGGCCAACGTCCTGACTTTC.

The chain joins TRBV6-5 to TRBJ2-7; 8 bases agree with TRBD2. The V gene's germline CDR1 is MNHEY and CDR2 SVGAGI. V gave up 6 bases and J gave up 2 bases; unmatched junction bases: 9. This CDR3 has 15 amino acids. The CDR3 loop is CASSPGGGIAYEQYF. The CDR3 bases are TGTGCCAGCAGCCCGGGGGGGGGCATCGCCTACGAGCAGTACTTC.

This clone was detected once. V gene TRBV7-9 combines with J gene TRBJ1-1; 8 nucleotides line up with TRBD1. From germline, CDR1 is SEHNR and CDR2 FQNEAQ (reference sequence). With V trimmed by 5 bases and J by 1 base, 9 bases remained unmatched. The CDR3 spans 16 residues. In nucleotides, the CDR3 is TGTGCCAGCAGCACCGGACAGGGTCCGAGGAACACTGAAGCTTTCTTT. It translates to CASSTGQGPRNTEAFF.